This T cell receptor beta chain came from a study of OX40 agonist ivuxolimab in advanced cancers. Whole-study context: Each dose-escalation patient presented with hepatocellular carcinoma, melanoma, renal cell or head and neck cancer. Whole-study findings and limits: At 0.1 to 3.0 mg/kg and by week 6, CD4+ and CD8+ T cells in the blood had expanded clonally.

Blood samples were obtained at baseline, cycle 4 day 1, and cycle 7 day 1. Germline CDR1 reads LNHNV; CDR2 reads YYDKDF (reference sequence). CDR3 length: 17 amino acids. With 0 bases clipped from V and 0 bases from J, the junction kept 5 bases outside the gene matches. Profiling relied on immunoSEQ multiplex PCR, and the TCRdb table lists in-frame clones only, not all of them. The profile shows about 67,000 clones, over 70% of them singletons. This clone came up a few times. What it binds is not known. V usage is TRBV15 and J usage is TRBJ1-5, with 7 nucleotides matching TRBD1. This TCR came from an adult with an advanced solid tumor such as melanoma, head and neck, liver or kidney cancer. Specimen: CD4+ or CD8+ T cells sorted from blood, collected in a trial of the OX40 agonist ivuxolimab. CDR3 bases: TGTGCCACCAGCAGAGATCCCCGGGACAGTAGCAATCAGCCCCAGCATTTT. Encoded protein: CATSRDPRDSSNQPQHF.